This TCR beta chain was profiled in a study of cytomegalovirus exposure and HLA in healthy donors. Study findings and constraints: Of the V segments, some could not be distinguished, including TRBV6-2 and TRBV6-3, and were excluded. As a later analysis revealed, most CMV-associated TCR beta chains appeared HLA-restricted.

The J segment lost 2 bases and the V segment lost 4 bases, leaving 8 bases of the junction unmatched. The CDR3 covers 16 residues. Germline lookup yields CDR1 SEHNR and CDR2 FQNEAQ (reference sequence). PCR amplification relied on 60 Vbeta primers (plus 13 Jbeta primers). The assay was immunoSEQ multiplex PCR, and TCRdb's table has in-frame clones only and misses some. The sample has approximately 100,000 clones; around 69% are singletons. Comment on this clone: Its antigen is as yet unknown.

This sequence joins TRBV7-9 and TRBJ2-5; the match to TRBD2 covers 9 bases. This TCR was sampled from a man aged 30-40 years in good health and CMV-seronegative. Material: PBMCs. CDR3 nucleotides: TGTGCCAGCAGCTCTCTGGCGCTAGCGGGACAAGAGACCCAGTACTTC. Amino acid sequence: CASSSLALAGQETQYF.